The clone carrying this T cell receptor (beta chain) has a handful of counts. With a J-beta primer mix and a sample-barcoded 5' primer, a second PCR ran about 7 to 11 cycles. MiXCR, applied by TCRdb to the 5' RACE reads, yields one record per CDR3 protein. This table has hundreds of thousands of distinct CDR3 sequences, approximately 25% appearing once. This entry belongs to a study of blood T cells in healthy people across ages. These data are also associated with another study on T cells of mothers and their children.

The sequenced sample was blood. The sequence came from a boy under 18 in good health.

The CDR3 region has the DNA TGTGCCAGCAGCGGAGACAGGGGGCTCGAGACCCAGTACTTC. This translates into CASSGDRGLETQYF. J is TRBJ2-5 and V is TRBV7-9; 10 bases fit TRBD1. This CDR3 comprises 14 residues. From germline, CDR1 is SEHNR and CDR2 FQNEAQ (reference sequence). The J segment lost 5 bases and the V segment lost 5 bases, leaving 5 bases of the junction unmatched.